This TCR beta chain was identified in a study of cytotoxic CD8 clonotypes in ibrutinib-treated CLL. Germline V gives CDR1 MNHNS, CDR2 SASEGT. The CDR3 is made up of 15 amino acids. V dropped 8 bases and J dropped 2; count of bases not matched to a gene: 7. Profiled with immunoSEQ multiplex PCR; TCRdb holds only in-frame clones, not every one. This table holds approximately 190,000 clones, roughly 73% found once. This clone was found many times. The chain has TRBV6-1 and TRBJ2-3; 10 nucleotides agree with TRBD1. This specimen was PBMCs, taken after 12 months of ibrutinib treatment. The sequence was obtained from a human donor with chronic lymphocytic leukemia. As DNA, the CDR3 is TGTGCCAGCGCTGGGACAGGGGATAACACAGATACGCAGTATTTT. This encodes CASAGTGDNTDTQYF.